A single T cell receptor (beta chain) is shown here with its context. The record originates from a study of T cells after yellow fever vaccination. The length of the CDR3 is 13 residues. The germline V and J ends were trimmed by 6 bases and 2 bases, with 11 bases remaining between them. CDR1 DFQATT and CDR2 SNEGSKA come from the germline V gene (reference sequence). MiXCR was run by TCRdb on the 5' RACE reads, yielding one entry per CDR3 protein. The sample has 100,000 to 150,000 distinct CDR3 sequences; around 15% are singletons. The starting material was CD8+ T cells sorted from PBMCs, obtained 5 days after the yellow fever booster vaccination. This TCR derives from a man aged 18 to 30 who received the YFV17D yellow fever vaccine. This sequence joins TRBV20-1 and TRBJ1-3, with D uncertain. CDR3 loop: CSAEHPPGNTIYF. CDR3 nucleotide sequence: TGCAGTGCCGAACACCCCCCTGGAAACACCATATATTTT.